This T cell receptor (beta chain) was captured in a study of T cell responses to AZD1222 COVID-19 vaccine. Study-level results: No repertoire was sampled before or during the peak T cell response, only after it. Females made up more of the donors, who were largely white British, and clonal diversity may have come out too low.

Points on this clone: The antigen is undetermined.

Measured with immunoSEQ multiplex PCR; TCRdb has only the in-frame clones, and not every one. The table includes under 70,000 clones, about 85% detected once. The germline V gene encodes CDR1 MDHEN and CDR2 SYDVKM. The CDR3 covers 16 residues. The V end lost 2 bases, the J end lost 5 bases, and 15 bases lay between the germline ends. Sequencing used peripheral blood, obtained on day 0 of AZD1222 vaccination. The sequence was collected from an adult in good health. This chain joins TRBV28 and TRBJ2-2, with D tentatively TRBD2 (6 bases). The chain's CDR3 is CASSLLGGMGTGELFF. The CDR3 DNA sequence: TGTGCCAGCAGTTTACTGGGGGGAATGGGGACCGGGGAGCTGTTTTTT.